What follows are 28 T cell receptor beta chains derived from one specimen sequenced in a study of blood T cell repertoires in COVID-19. This table comes from immunoSEQ multiplex PCR, and its TCRdb copy is limited to in-frame clones, with some not included. In the table there are about 140,000 clones, 65% to 90% of which are singletons. Sequencing input: peripheral blood. These receptors all stem from a man aged 45-65 years with acute or convalescent COVID-19.

CDR3 DNA sequence: TGCGCCAGCAGCCCCTCGGCGGGAGAACACGAGCAGTACTTC. Its protein product is CASSPSAGEHEQYF. The V gene is TRBV5-1, the J gene TRBJ2-7; 7 bases agree with TRBD2. Looked up from germline, CDR1 is SGHRS and CDR2 is YFSETQ. The ends lost 4 bases at V and 5 bases at J; junction bases unmatched: 9. The CDR3 has 14 amino acids. Full variable domain (missing parts from reference TRBV5-1 and TRBJ2-7): KAGVTQTPRYLIKTRGQQVTLSCSPISGHRSVSWYQQTPGQGLQFLFEYFSETQRNKGNFPGRFSGRQFSNSRSEMNVSTLELGDSALYLCASSPSAGEHEQYFGPGTRLTVT.

V usage is TRBV19 and J usage is TRBJ1-2, with a possible D match to TRBD1 (6 bases). The CDR3 has 13 residues. The V gene's germline CDR1 is LNHDA and CDR2 SQIVND (reference sequence). The ends were cut back, 6 bases at V and 6 bases at J, with 14 bases in the middle. This CDR3 is CASRLGQFDGYTF. CDR3 DNA: TGTGCCAGTAGGTTAGGACAGTTCGATGGCTACACCTTC.

The CDR3 loop reads CASSYGGTDTEAFF. CDR3 DNA: TGTGCCAGCAGCTACGGCGGGACAGACACTGAAGCTTTCTTT. The chain employs TRBV6-5 and TRBJ1-1; TRBD1 agrees at 7 bases. The germline gives CDR1 MNHEY, CDR2 SVGAGI. The junction had 7 bases not matched to a gene; V was cut back by 6 bases and J by 3 bases. This CDR3 has 14 residues.

This clone was detected once. Other DNA variants within this sample encode the same CDR3. J is TRBJ1-2 and V is TRBV29-1, with D perhaps matching TRBD1 (5 bases). The CDR3 has 12 amino acids. Germline V gives CDR1 SQVTM, CDR2 ANQGSEA. Trimming pared 1 base from V and 7 bases from J, leaving 10 bases between. This chain's CDR3 is CSVEGQGGGYTF. CDR3 nucleotide sequence: TGCAGCGTTGAAGGCCAGGGCGGTGGCTACACCTTC.

The rearrangement joins TRBV5-1 to TRBJ2-7; 7 nucleotides agree with TRBD1. Losses at the gene ends were 4 bases for V and 1 base for J; bases not matched to a gene: 11. Per germline, CDR1 SGHRS and CDR2 YFSETQ. The CDR3 has 16 amino acids. CDR3 nucleotide sequence: TGCGCCAGCAGCCCAGGTCGGGACAGCATTTCCTACGAGCAGTACTTC. This codes for CASSPGRDSISYEQYF.

CDR3 region: CASSADRGGGQPQHF. The CDR3 DNA sequence: TGTGCCAGCAGCGCTGACAGGGGAGGAGGTCAGCCCCAGCATTTT. The chain has TRBV2 and TRBJ1-5, with 8 bases that match TRBD1. V lost 6 bases, J lost 6 bases, and 10 bases stayed unmatched. In germline, CDR1 is SNHLY, CDR2 FYNNEI. This CDR3 comprises 15 residues.

This chain connects TRBV19 to TRBJ1-5, with D uncertain. CDR3 length: 12 residues. Germline V gene lookup returns CDR1 LNHDA and CDR2 SQIVND (reference sequence). Between the trimmed V and J ends, which lost 7 bases and 3 bases, there was a span of 7 bases. For the CDR3, the DNA is TGTGCCAGTATGAGCGACAATCAGCCCCAGCATTTT. Encoded protein: CASMSDNQPQHF.

The chain recombines TRBV6-1 with TRBJ1-2; no reliable D call. There are 13 residues in the CDR3. The V end lost 1 base, the J end lost 5 bases, and 8 bases lay between the germline ends. Germline CDR1 MNHNS, CDR2 SASEGT. CDR3 sequence reads: CASSEGGGYGYTF. As DNA, the CDR3 is TGTGCCAGCAGTGAAGGGGGAGGGTATGGCTACACCTTC.

V is TRBV6-5 and J is TRBJ1-2, with TRBD1 matching over 9 bases. The CDR3 loop spans 16 amino acids. The germline V gene has CDR1 MNHEY and CDR2 SVGAGI. V lost 0 bases to trimming and J lost 8 bases; unmatched junction nucleotides: 10. The CDR3 protein is CASSYSRTGALRGYTF. For the CDR3, the DNA is TGTGCCAGCAGTTACTCCCGGACAGGGGCTCTTAGGGGCTACACCTTC.

The chain employs TRBV5-4 and TRBJ1-2; the match to TRBD1 covers 8 bases. The junction had 1 base not matched to a gene; V was cut back by 0 bases and J by 6 bases. The germline gives CDR1 SGHNT, CDR2 YYREEE (reference sequence). The CDR3 has 13 residues. The chain's CDR3 is CASSLATGDGYTF. CDR3 bases: TGTGCCAGCAGCTTGGCGACAGGGGATGGCTACACCTTC.

V usage is TRBV7-2 and J usage is TRBJ2-3; D might be TRBD2 (5 bases). The germline V and J ends were trimmed by 4 bases and 1 base, with 15 bases remaining between them. Germline CDR1 is SGHTA and CDR2 is FQGNSA. This CDR3 is built from 16 residues. CDR3 loop: CASSSPEERRTDTQYF. CDR3 in DNA: TGTGCCAGCAGCTCCCCCGAGGAGCGGCGCACAGATACGCAGTATTTT.

The chain uses TRBV27 and TRBJ1-2; 8 bases are a match to TRBD1. V was clipped by 6 bases and J by 8 bases; unmatched bases: 11. This CDR3 comprises 14 residues. Germline CDR1 MNHEY, CDR2 SMNVEV (reference sequence). In DNA, the CDR3 is TGTGCCAGCAGCACCCCCGGACAGGGAGGGGGCTACACCTTC. Translation: CASSTPGQGGGYTF.

The rearrangement links TRBV19 to TRBJ2-2; 9 bases align to TRBD2. The CDR3 extends over 17 amino acids. V dropped 7 bases and J dropped 4; count of bases not matched to a gene: 13. In germline, CDR1 is LNHDA, CDR2 SQIVND (reference sequence). The CDR3 reads CASTSVAGVVGTGELFF. The DNA for the CDR3 is TGTGCCAGTACCTCGGTAGCGGGAGTAGTGGGCACCGGGGAGCTGTTTTTT.

The genes are TRBV7-9 and TRBJ1-5; 8 nucleotides line up with TRBD1. With V trimmed by 3 bases and J by 2 bases, 0 bases remained unmatched. Germline-derived CDR1 and CDR2 are SEHNR and FQNEAQ (reference sequence). This CDR3 is built from 14 residues. The CDR3 protein is CASSLDRGNQPQHF. CDR3 sequence (DNA): TGTGCCAGCAGCTTGGACAGGGGCAATCAGCCCCAGCATTTT.

This rearrangement joins TRBV28 to TRBJ2-7; 10 positions match TRBD1. This CDR3 has 15 residues. V was clipped by 3 bases and J by 2 bases; unmatched bases: 4. The V gene's germline CDR1 is MDHEN and CDR2 SYDVKM. The CDR3 DNA sequence: TGTGCCAGCAGTTTCGGGACAGGGGCACCCTACGAGCAGTACTTC. This gives the protein CASSFGTGAPYEQYF.

This chain uses TRBV28 with TRBJ2-7; 7 bases map to TRBD2. Losses at the gene ends were 6 bases for V and 3 bases for J; bases not matched to a gene: 17. This CDR3 is 17 amino acids long. CDR1 and CDR2 (germline): MDHEN, SYDVKM. The CDR3: CASRPIGEPSGYYEQYF. For the CDR3, the DNA is TGTGCCAGCAGACCTATCGGGGAGCCTAGCGGATACTACGAGCAGTACTTC.

The chain carries TRBV18 and TRBJ1-5, with 7 bases fitting TRBD1. CDR3 length: 16 residues. Trimming cost V 6 bases and J 5 bases; bases outside gene matches: 13. Looked up from germline, CDR1 is KGHSH and CDR2 is LQKENI. CDR3 nucleotides: TGTGCCAGCTCGCTAACCGGGACAGCGAGCGATCAGCCCCAGCATTTT. This translates into CASSLTGTASDQPQHF.

The V call is TRBV5-1, the J call TRBJ1-2; D is possibly TRBD1 (5 bases). V dropped 4 bases and J dropped 3 bases, with 10 bases sitting between them. This CDR3 has 13 residues. Germline assignment: CDR1 SGHRS and CDR2 YFSETQ. CDR3 coding DNA: TGCGCCAGCAGCCCAGACAGTGACTATGGCTACACCTTC. Amino acids: CASSPDSDYGYTF.

The chain recombines TRBV30 with TRBJ1-2; weak D call: TRBD1 (6 bases). This CDR3 is built from 13 residues. Per the germline V gene, CDR1 is GTSNPN and CDR2 is SVGIG (reference sequence). V was pared by 1 base and J by 0 bases, with 6 bases between. CDR3 protein: CAWSGQANYGYTF. The CDR3 DNA follows: TGTGCCTGGAGTGGACAGGCTAACTATGGCTACACCTTC.

This clone was found a few times. This chain connects TRBV10-3 to TRBJ1-1, with D possibly TRBD1 on 6 matching bases. V lost 6 bases and J lost 0, with 8 bases in between. Germline values: CDR1 ENHRY, CDR2 SYGVKD. CDR3 length: 13 residues. The CDR3 nucleotides read TGTGCCATCAGACAGGGAATGAACACTGAAGCTTTCTTT. Protein: CAIRQGMNTEAFF.

The chain links TRBV15 to TRBJ1-5; perhaps TRBD1 as D (5 bases). Between the trimmed V and J ends, which lost 3 bases and 3 bases, there was a span of 9 bases. Germline V gene lookup returns CDR1 LNHNV and CDR2 YYDKDF (reference sequence). The CDR3 spans 14 residues. The CDR3 DNA reads TGTGCCACCAGCAGGCGACAGATCAATCAGCCCCAGCATTTT. This codes for CATSRRQINQPQHF.

The chain combines TRBV5-4 with TRBJ2-7; 8 nucleotides align to TRBD1. With V trimmed by 3 bases and J by 2 bases, 4 bases remained unmatched. This CDR3 contains 14 residues. CDR1 is SGHNT, CDR2 YYREEE, per germline (reference sequence). The CDR3 DNA reads TGTGCCAGCAGCTCGGGACAGGCGACCTACGAGCAGTACTTC. As protein: CASSSGQATYEQYF. Combining the CDR3 with reference TRBV5-4 and TRBJ2-7 gives the whole variable domain ETGVTQSPTHLIKTRGQQVTLRCSSQSGHNTVSWYQQALGQGPQFIFQYYREEENGRGNFPPRFSGLQFPNYSSELNVNALELDDSALYLCASSSGQATYEQYFGPGTRLTVT.

This clone has a single count. The chain recombines TRBV7-8 with TRBJ1-2; D perhaps matches TRBD1 (6 bases). This CDR3 region has 14 residues. CDR1 is SGHVS, CDR2 FQNEAQ, per germline. V lost 5 bases and J 13 bases, leaving 23 bases between the germline ends. In DNA form, the CDR3 reads TGTGCCAGCAGCGAGGGGGGGCAGGGGCGGAAGGGCACCTTC. Its translation: CASSEGGQGRKGTF. The full variable domain, completed using reference TRBV7-8 and TRBJ1-2, is GAGVSQSPRYKVAKRGQDVALRCDPISGHVSLFWYQQALGQGPEFLTYFQNEAQLDKSGLPSDRFFAERPEGSVSTLKIQRTQQEDSAVYLCASSEGGQGRKGTFGSGTRLTVV.

The rearrangement joins TRBV2 to TRBJ1-5; TRBD1 is a possible D gene (6 bases). The CDR3 is 17 amino acids. Between the trimmed V and J ends, which lost 1 base and 0 bases, there was a span of 13 bases. The V gene's germline CDR1 is SNHLY and CDR2 FYNNEI. The DNA for the CDR3 is TGTGCCAGCAGTGAAGGGGTACAGGGTGATAGCAATCAGCCCCAGCATTTT. It translates to CASSEGVQGDSNQPQHF.

This chain uses TRBV9 with TRBJ1-3; unclear D gene. Germline V gene data show CDR1 as SGDLS and CDR2 as YYNGEE. V lost 4 bases, J lost 0 bases, and 11 bases lay in between. The CDR3 runs to 15 residues. In DNA, the CDR3 is TGTGCCAGCAGCCCACGTTTAGTCTCTGGAAACACCATATATTTT. Amino acid sequence: CASSPRLVSGNTIYF.

This chain joins TRBV5-1 and TRBJ1-5, with 10 bases that match TRBD1. Per the germline V gene, CDR1 is SGHRS and CDR2 is YFSETQ. With 4 bases clipped from V and 6 bases from J, the junction kept 13 bases outside the gene matches. This CDR3 has 17 residues. DNA of the CDR3: TGCGCCAGCAGCCCGGGGTTGATGACAGGGGGCGTTCAGCCCCAGCATTTT. The encoded protein is CASSPGLMTGGVQPQHF.

The rearrangement links TRBV18 to TRBJ2-6, with D possibly TRBD1 on 5 matching bases. The germline V gene encodes CDR1 KGHSH and CDR2 LQKENI. This CDR3 spans 18 amino acids. V dropped 3 bases and J dropped 0 bases, with 15 bases sitting between them. CDR3 region: CASSPLPQGHSGANVLTF. Written as DNA, the CDR3 is TGTGCCAGCTCACCTCTCCCTCAGGGTCACTCTGGGGCCAACGTCCTGACTTTC.

The J gene is TRBJ2-3, the V gene TRBV5-1, with TRBD2 identical over 10 bases. V trimming: 4 bases; J trimming: 1 base; junction bases outside the gene matches: 6. The CDR3 is 16 residues long. Germline V gene lookup returns CDR1 SGHRS and CDR2 YFSETQ. Written as DNA, the CDR3 is TGCGCCAGCAGCCTACCAGGACTAGCGGGCACAGATACGCAGTATTTT. Its protein product is CASSLPGLAGTDTQYF.